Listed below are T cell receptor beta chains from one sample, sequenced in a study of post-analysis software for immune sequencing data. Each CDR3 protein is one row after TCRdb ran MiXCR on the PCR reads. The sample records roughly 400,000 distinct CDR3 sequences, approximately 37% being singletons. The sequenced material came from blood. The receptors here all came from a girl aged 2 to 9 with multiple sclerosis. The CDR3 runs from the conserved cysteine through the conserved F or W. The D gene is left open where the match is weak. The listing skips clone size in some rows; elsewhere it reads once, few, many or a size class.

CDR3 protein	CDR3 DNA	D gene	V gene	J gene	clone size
CASSLQGEAQYF	TGTGCCAGCAGCTTACAGGGAGAGGCCCAGTACTTC	.	TRBV7-2	TRBJ2-5	.
CAIRAENQETQYF	TGTGCCATCAGGGCTGAGAACCAAGAGACCCAGTACTTC	.	TRBV10-3	TRBJ2-5	few
CASSRGQENSPLHF	TGTGCCAGCAGCCGGGGACAGGAAAATTCACCCCTCCACTTT	TRBD1	TRBV28	TRBJ1-6	.
CSVADRTYTDTQYF	TGCAGCGTTGCGGACAGGACCTACACAGATACGCAGTATTTT	TRBD1	TRBV29-1	TRBJ2-3	.
CSAGFSLNTEAFF	TGCAGTGCCGGATTCTCCTTGAACACTGAAGCTTTCTTT	.	TRBV20-1	TRBJ1-1	.
CASSYFPPSGTSYNEQFF	TGTGCCAGCAGTTACTTCCCTCCTAGCGGAACCTCCTACAATGAGCAGTTCTTC	TRBD2	TRBV6-5	TRBJ2-1	.
CSVHGLPSYNEQFF	TGCAGCGTTCATGGACTGCCCTCCTACAATGAGCAGTTCTTC	.	TRBV29-1	TRBJ2-1	.
CASSLGTGPGNEQFF	TGTGCCAGCAGCTTAGGAACAGGGCCTGGGAATGAGCAGTTCTTC	.	TRBV7-3	TRBJ2-1	.
CASSLTTGGGSEKLFF	TGTGCCAGCAGCCTCACCACAGGGGGCGGAAGCGAAAAACTGTTTTTT	TRBD1	TRBV25-1	TRBJ1-4	.
CASSPTGGGSYEQYF	TGTGCCAGCAGTCCGACAGGGGGCGGGTCCTACGAGCAGTACTTC	TRBD1	TRBV5-5	TRBJ2-7	.
CASSPGTSRETQYF	TGTGCCAGCAGCCCCGGGACTAGCAGAGAGACCCAGTACTTC	TRBD2	TRBV11-2	TRBJ2-5	.
CASTSRGVTYEQYF	TGTGCCAGCACATCCCGCGGGGTCACCTACGAGCAGTACTTC	.	TRBV12-3/TRBV12-4	TRBJ2-7	.
CSVGAGTGTYEQYF	TGCAGCGTTGGTGCCGGGACAGGGACATACGAGCAGTACTTC	TRBD1	TRBV29-1	TRBJ2-7	.
CSGSGGRETQYF	TGCAGTGGTTCGGGGGGCCGAGAGACCCAGTACTTC	.	TRBV20-1	TRBJ2-5	.
CASSPTDRFSYEQYF	TGTGCCAGCAGCCCCACTGACAGATTCTCCTACGAGCAGTACTTC	.	TRBV9	TRBJ2-7	.
CASSQAGPRLGDTQYF	TGCGCCAGCAGCCAAGCGGGCCCCAGGTTAGGAGATACGCAGTATTTT	.	TRBV4-1	TRBJ2-3	few
CASSMGTSGRAYYEQYF	TGTGCCAGCAGTATGGGGACTAGCGGGAGGGCATACTACGAGCAGTACTTC	TRBD2	TRBV6-1	TRBJ2-7	few
CASTVGVGQDYEQYF	TGTGCCAGCACTGTGGGGGTGGGACAGGACTACGAGCAGTACTTC	TRBD1	TRBV28	TRBJ2-7	few
CASSLGIRGTGLSGANVLTF	TGTGCCAGCAGCTTAGGAATCCGGGGGACTGGACTTTCTGGGGCCAACGTCCTGACTTTC	.	TRBV7-7	TRBJ2-6	.
CASSQPGTGAYEQYF	TGTGCCAGCAGCCAACCCGGGACAGGGGCCTACGAGCAGTACTTC	TRBD1	TRBV7-9	TRBJ2-7	.
CASSGNPYEQYF	TGCGCCAGCAGTGGGAACCCCTACGAGCAGTACTTC	.	TRBV10-1	TRBJ2-7	.
CASSANLSREKLFF	TGCGCCAGCTCAGCCAATCTCAGTAGAGAAAAACTGTTTTTT	.	TRBV4-3	TRBJ1-4	.